Shown below are 30 T cell receptor beta chains from a single sample sequenced in a study of cytomegalovirus exposure and HLA in healthy donors. PCR was performed using 60 Vbeta and 13 Jbeta primers. TCRdb keeps only in-frame clones here, not all; method: immunoSEQ multiplex PCR. The table lists roughly 26,000 clones, just under 70% of them singletons. The source material was PBMCs. Receptors were obtained from a woman aged 50 to 60 in good health and CMV-seronegative.

This CDR3 reads CASSLSYNEQFF. The CDR3 DNA reads TGCGCCAGCAGCTTGTCATACAATGAGCAGTTCTTC. The J gene is TRBJ2-1, the V gene TRBV5-1; D is unresolved. V lost 1 base to trimming and J lost 4 bases, with 3 bases between them. Germline V gene lookup returns CDR1 SGHRS and CDR2 YFSETQ. The CDR3 consists of 12 residues.

The CDR3 protein is CASSEMGWGNTEAFF. The DNA for the CDR3 is TGTGCCAGCAGTGAAATGGGTTGGGGCAACACTGAAGCTTTCTTT. V and J are TRBV6-1 and TRBJ1-1; D perhaps matches TRBD1 (5 bases). V lost 2 bases, J lost 2 bases, and 12 bases lay in between. This CDR3 contains 15 residues. Germline V gene sequence: CDR1 MNHNS, CDR2 SASEGT.

This clone was counted a single time. This chain uses TRBV5-4 with TRBJ2-1; D remains ambiguous. With 3 bases removed from V and 9 bases from J, the gap between germline ends came to 10 bases. The CDR3 has 12 residues. Germline loops: CDR1 SGHNT, CDR2 YYREEE (reference sequence). The CDR3 DNA follows: TGTGCCAGCAGCTCATATAGCAGTGAGCAGTTCTTC. Encoded protein: CASSSYSSEQFF.

This rearrangement joins TRBV28 to TRBJ1-2; 9 bases align to TRBD1. The CDR3 is 14 residues long. J gave up 4 bases and V 6 bases, and 6 bases lay outside the gene matches. CDR1 is MDHEN and CDR2 is SYDVKM in the germline V gene. The CDR3 DNA sequence: TGTGCCAGCAGGTGGACAGGGGAGGGCTATGGCTACACCTTC. Its protein product is CASRWTGEGYGYTF.

This chain links TRBV4-2 with TRBJ2-3, with TRBD2 matching over 9 bases. V lost 1 base, J lost 1 base, and 3 bases stayed unmatched. Germline V CDR1 and CDR2: LGHNA, YNFKEQ. The CDR3 consists of 16 residues. The CDR3 DNA reads TGTGCCAGCAGCCAAGTATCTAGCGGGGGCACAGATACGCAGTATTTT. Translation: CASSQVSSGGTDTQYF.

The rearrangement links TRBV5-1 to TRBJ1-1; 7 bases map to TRBD1. The junction had 5 bases not matched to a gene; V was cut back by 4 bases and J by 5 bases. This CDR3 is built from 13 residues. Germline V gene sequence: CDR1 SGHRS, CDR2 YFSETQ. In DNA, the CDR3 is TGCGCCAGCAGCGCACAGGGGTCGACTGAAGCTTTCTTT. This encodes CASSAQGSTEAFF.

This clone was picked up a small number of times. The genes are TRBV25-1 and TRBJ2-7; possibly TRBD1 for D (5 bases). Germline V gene lookup returns CDR1 MGHDK and CDR2 SYGVNS. The CDR3 length is 14 residues. The V gene lost 1 base and the J gene lost 3 bases, with 10 bases spanning the gap. CDR3: CASSELGQGYEQYF. As DNA, the CDR3 is TGTGCCAGCAGTGAATTAGGGCAGGGCTACGAGCAGTACTTC.

This CDR3 reads CASSLALGGRTEAFF. The CDR3, as DNA: TGCGCCAGCAGCTTGGCCCTTGGAGGGCGGACTGAAGCTTTCTTT. The V and J genes are TRBV5-1 and TRBJ1-1; D is uncertain. Germline values: CDR1 SGHRS, CDR2 YFSETQ. The CDR3 is made up of 15 amino acids. Trimming took off 0 bases at V and 5 bases at J, with 14 bases between the two ends.

This chain uses TRBV4-1 with TRBJ2-5, with D maybe TRBD2 (6 bases). Germline V gene data show CDR1 as MGHRA and CDR2 as YSYEKL. The ends were cut back, 4 bases at V and 1 base at J, with 13 bases in the middle. The CDR3 consists of 15 residues. The CDR3 spells CASSPFRDSQETQYF. In DNA, the CDR3 is TGCGCCAGCAGCCCTTTTCGGGACTCCCAAGAGACCCAGTACTTC.

The chain employs TRBV6-5 and TRBJ1-1; 9 bases match TRBD1. V lost 5 bases, J lost 4 bases, and 8 bases stayed unmatched. Germline-derived CDR1 and CDR2 are MNHEY and SVGAGI. This CDR3 has 15 amino acids. CDR3 in DNA: TGTGCCAGCAGTCCAAACAGGGGGCGCGGCACTGAAGCTTTCTTT. Translation: CASSPNRGRGTEAFF.

This clone was picked up one time. This chain connects TRBV5-1 to TRBJ1-6; a possible D gene is TRBD1 (6 bases). This CDR3 has 16 amino acids. The ends were cut back, 6 bases at V and 5 bases at J, with 18 bases in the middle. Germline V gene lookup returns CDR1 SGHRS and CDR2 YFSETQ. CDR3 amino acids: CASTKGQLGNNSPLHF. CDR3 coding DNA: TGCGCCAGCACTAAAGGACAGTTAGGGAATAATTCACCCCTCCACTTT.

This clone was counted between two and nine times. CDR3 in amino acids: CASSQTTSGSSYNEQFF. In DNA form, the CDR3 reads TGTGCCAGCAGCCAAACGACTAGCGGGAGTTCCTACAATGAGCAGTTCTTC. This rearrangement joins TRBV4-2 to TRBJ2-1; TRBD2 aligns across 12 bases. Germline V gene sequence: CDR1 LGHNA, CDR2 YNFKEQ. The J segment lost 1 base and the V segment lost 2 bases, leaving 3 bases of the junction unmatched. The CDR3 runs to 17 residues.

The rearrangement links TRBV9 to TRBJ2-1; 12 positions agree with TRBD2. CDR1 SGDLS and CDR2 YYNGEE come from the germline V gene. The CDR3 has 16 residues. The V segment lost 10 bases and the J segment 0 bases; nucleotides outside the gene matches: 8. The CDR3 DNA sequence: TGTGCCTCGACTAGCGGGGGCACCAGCTCCTACAATGAGCAGTTCTTC. Protein product: CASTSGGTSSYNEQFF. Full variable domain (outside the CDR3, taken from reference TRBV9 and TRBJ2-1): DSGVTQTPKHLITATGQRVTLRCSPRSGDLSVYWYQQSLDQGLQFLIQYYNGEERAKGNILERFSAQQFPDLHSELNLSSLELGDSALYFCASTSGGTSSYNEQFFGPGTRLTVL.

The J gene is TRBJ1-3, the V gene TRBV19; 8 positions agree with TRBD1. The length of the CDR3 is 13 residues. The germline gives CDR1 LNHDA, CDR2 SQIVND (reference sequence). After removal of 6 bases from V and 7 bases from J, the junction contained 5 bases not matched to a gene. CDR3 bases: TGTGCCAGTAGCACCAGGGGGCGGAACACCATATATTTT. Protein: CASSTRGRNTIYF.

This sequence joins TRBV16 and TRBJ2-7, with D perhaps matching TRBD1 (6 bases). CDR3 size: 16 residues. V was cut by 2 bases and J by 2 bases, with 16 bases left in between. Germline V gene sequence: CDR1 KGHSY, CDR2 FQNENV. The CDR3 loop is CASSQHLGQGPYEQYF. The CDR3 DNA reads TGTGCCAGCAGCCAACATCTGGGGCAGGGGCCCTACGAGCAGTACTTC.

The V call is TRBV6-5, the J call TRBJ1-2; D not certain. The germline CDR1 and CDR2 sequences are MNHEY and SVGAGI. Trimming left V 8 bases short and J 8 bases short, with 15 bases between. The CDR3 has 12 residues. The chain's CDR3 is CASGSRGLGYTF. The CDR3 DNA reads as TGTGCCAGCGGCTCCCGCGGTTTAGGCTACACCTTC.

V and J are TRBV27 and TRBJ2-7; 10 nucleotides line up with TRBD1. CDR1 MNHEY and CDR2 SMNVEV come from the germline V gene (reference sequence). CDR3 length: 15 residues. The trim removed 5 bases at V and 6 bases at J, leaving 10 bases unmatched. The DNA for the CDR3 is TGTGCCAGCAGTCCCGGGACAGGGGCCGACATCGAGCAGTACTTC. Amino acids: CASSPGTGADIEQYF.

The chain uses TRBV5-1 and TRBJ2-5, with TRBD1 identical over 8 bases. CDR1 is SGHRS, CDR2 YFSETQ, per germline. The CDR3 is 13 residues long. The ends lost 7 bases at V and 2 bases at J; junction bases unmatched: 4. The CDR3 loop reads CASSTGEQETQYF. CDR3 nucleotides: TGCGCCAGCTCGACAGGGGAACAAGAGACCCAGTACTTC.

This chain connects TRBV6-4 to TRBJ2-6, with 8 bases aligning to TRBD1. The CDR3 length is 17 residues. Germline V gene lookup returns CDR1 MRHNA and CDR2 SNTAGT. V lost 4 bases, J lost 2 bases, and 7 bases stayed unmatched. CDR3 sequence (DNA): TGTGCCAGCAGTGCCTCTGGACAGGGTACTGGGGCCAACGTCCTGACTTTC. It translates to CASSASGQGTGANVLTF.

The gene calls are TRBV28 and TRBJ1-4; 9 bases match TRBD1. V shed 5 bases and J 8 bases; nucleotides not matched to a gene: 9. The CDR3 contains 15 residues. Germline CDR1 and CDR2: MDHEN and SYDVKM. Written as DNA, the CDR3 is TGTGCCAGCAGTGCCCTCACAGGGGGCGCGGAAAAACTGTTTTTT. This translates into CASSALTGGAEKLFF.

The rearrangement uses TRBV10-3 and TRBJ1-2, with 8 bases that match TRBD1. V lost 8 bases and J lost 2; bases outside the gene matches: 7. CDR1 is ENHRY and CDR2 is SYGVKD in the germline V gene. This CDR3 contains 14 residues. The DNA of the CDR3 is TGTGCCATCCACGACAGGGGACAGAACTATGGCTACACCTTC. It codes for CAIHDRGQNYGYTF.

In its sample, this clone was seen a few times. V gene TRBV28 combines with J gene TRBJ1-4; 8 bases fit TRBD1. V gave up 5 bases and J gave up 4 bases; unmatched junction bases: 3. Per the germline V gene, CDR1 is MDHEN and CDR2 is SYDVKM. This CDR3 contains 14 residues. The CDR3 sequence: CASSTTGGNEKLFF. Written as DNA, the CDR3 is TGTGCCAGCAGTACTACAGGGGGTAATGAAAAACTGTTTTTT.

This chain uses TRBV5-1 with TRBJ2-5, with 10 bases that match TRBD2. V shed 2 bases, J shed 5 bases, and the junction held 3 bases outside the gene matches. Germline CDR1 is SGHRS and CDR2 is YFSETQ. This CDR3 comprises 14 residues. The CDR3 coding sequence is TGCGCCAGCAGCTTAAAACTAGCGGGGGAGACCCAGTACTTC. Residues: CASSLKLAGETQYF. The full variable domain, completed using reference TRBV5-1 and TRBJ2-5, is KAGVTQTPRYLIKTRGQQVTLSCSPISGHRSVSWYQQTPGQGLQFLFEYFSETQRNKGNFPGRFSGRQFSNSRSEMNVSTLELGDSALYLCASSLKLAGETQYFGPGTRLLVL.

The chain links TRBV7-9 to TRBJ2-1; 7 bases agree with TRBD2. With V trimmed by 7 bases and J by 5 bases, 8 bases remained unmatched. Germline V gene sequence: CDR1 SEHNR, CDR2 FQNEAQ (reference sequence). This CDR3 comprises 14 residues. The CDR3 loop reads CASTQRDSHNEQFF. The CDR3 coding sequence is TGTGCCAGCACCCAGCGGGATTCGCACAATGAGCAGTTCTTC.

The chain carries TRBV6-5 and TRBJ1-2; weak D call: TRBD1 (5 bases). Germline loops: CDR1 MNHEY, CDR2 SVGAGI. Trimming stripped 4 bases from V and 5 bases from J, with 8 bases between. This CDR3 comprises 12 residues. This chain's CDR3 is CASSSDTYGYTF. The DNA of the CDR3 is TGTGCCAGCAGTTCGGACACGTATGGCTACACCTTC.

The chain employs TRBV9 and TRBJ2-3; D might be TRBD1 (5 bases). The V end lost 4 bases, the J end lost 2 bases, and 11 bases lay between the germline ends. The CDR3 is made up of 14 amino acids. The germline CDR1 and CDR2 sequences are SGDLS and YYNGEE. The CDR3 sequence: CASSPTALTDTQYF. The CDR3, as DNA: TGTGCCAGCAGCCCGACAGCCCTCACAGATACGCAGTATTTT.

As DNA, the CDR3 is TGTGCCAGCAGACCGTACCCTTCGGATGGCTACACCTTC. Amino acids: CASRPYPSDGYTF. The V call is TRBV5-6, the J call TRBJ1-2; no definite D call. The germline V and J ends were trimmed by 5 bases and 6 bases, with 14 bases remaining between them. The CDR3 extends over 13 amino acids. In germline, CDR1 is SGHDT, CDR2 YYEEEE.

This clone was detected a few times. The chain couples TRBV6-1 to TRBJ1-5; a weak D match, TRBD1 (5 bases). Germline CDR1 and CDR2: MNHNS and SASEGT. The V and J ends lost 6 bases and 6 bases respectively, with 12 bases between them. This CDR3 comprises 13 residues. CDR3 sequence: CASSHGDFQPQHF. The CDR3 DNA is TGTGCCAGCAGCCATGGGGACTTTCAGCCCCAGCATTTT.

This clone was seen just once. CDR3 sequence: CASSPGDRVDEKLFF. The CDR3 nucleotides are TGTGCCAGCAGCCCGGGGGACAGGGTAGATGAAAAACTGTTTTTT. V and J are TRBV7-9 and TRBJ1-4, with 9 bases matching TRBD1. The germline V gene encodes CDR1 SEHNR and CDR2 FQNEAQ (reference sequence). The CDR3 totals 15 residues. With V trimmed by 5 bases and J by 6 bases, 7 bases remained unmatched.

This clone was counted only a few times. The chain joins TRBV6-5 to TRBJ1-2, with 7 bases matching TRBD1. The V and J ends lost 6 bases and 2 bases, in that order; junction bases with no gene match: 3. Germline V gives CDR1 MNHEY, CDR2 SVGAGI. The CDR3 runs 13 residues. The CDR3 bases are TGTGCCAGCAGGCCAGGGGGAAACTATGGCTACACCTTC. It translates to CASRPGGNYGYTF.